Presented here are 10 T cell receptor beta chains from one specimen sequenced in a study of T cell responses to AZD1222 COVID-19 vaccine. Repertoires were generated with immunoSEQ multiplex PCR, while TCRdb's copy carries only in-frame clones and drops some. The table records 150,000 or so clones, about nine tenths of them present only once. The sequences come from peripheral blood, collected on day 0 of AZD1222 vaccination. These receptors originate from an adult in good health.

This clone came up a few times. The chain joins TRBV7-9 to TRBJ2-1; no clear D gene. CDR3 length: 12 amino acids. V dropped 5 bases and J dropped 7 bases, with 9 bases sitting between them. The germline V gene encodes CDR1 SEHNR and CDR2 FQNEAQ (reference sequence). The CDR3 nucleotides are TGTGCCAGCAGCCCACCTCGAAATGAGCAGTTCTTC. It codes for CASSPPRNEQFF. Full variable domain (rest looked up from reference TRBV7-9 and TRBJ2-1): DTGVSQNPRHKITKRGQNVTFRCDPISEHNRLYWYRQTLGQGPEFLTYFQNEAQLEKSRLLSDRFSAERPKGSFSTLEIQRTEQGDSAMYLCASSPPRNEQFFGPGTRLTVL.

The chain couples TRBV7-2 to TRBJ2-7; 7 bases fit TRBD1. Germline loops: CDR1 SGHTA, CDR2 FQGNSA. V was pared by 1 base and J by 1 base, with 4 bases of the junction left unmatched. The CDR3 loop spans 15 amino acids. The CDR3 sequence is CASSLEVTGSYEQYF. CDR3 DNA sequence: TGTGCCAGCAGCTTAGAGGTGACAGGGTCCTACGAGCAGTACTTC.

This sequence joins TRBV5-6 and TRBJ1-1; D remains unclear. Trimming pared 0 bases from V and 4 bases from J, leaving 10 bases between. This CDR3 contains 14 residues. Germline CDR1 and CDR2: SGHDT and YYEEEE. The CDR3, as DNA: TGTGCCAGCAGCTTGGGACGGACCCTCACTGAAGCTTTCTTT. This sequence encodes CASSLGRTLTEAFF.

The chain joins TRBV28 to TRBJ1-3, with 7 bases aligning to TRBD1. The V gene end was trimmed by 9 bases and the J gene end by 0 bases; junction bases not matched to a gene: 11. The CDR3 runs 16 residues. From germline, CDR1 is MDHEN and CDR2 SYDVKM. The CDR3, as DNA: TGTGCCAGTTCATTAGGGACAGCAAACTCTGGAAACACCATATATTTT. Amino acid sequence: CASSLGTANSGNTIYF.

The chain has TRBV13 and TRBJ2-1; TRBD1 matches 10 bases. Germline V gene data show CDR1 as PRHDT and CDR2 as FYEKMQ (reference sequence). CDR3 length equals 16 residues. J was trimmed by 4 bases and V by 5 bases; bases with no gene match: 8. The CDR3 sequence: CASSPRGTGVYNEQFF. For the CDR3, the DNA is TGTGCCAGCAGCCCCCGGGGGACAGGGGTTTACAATGAGCAGTTCTTC.

This rearrangement joins TRBV28 to TRBJ1-2, with a weak D call TRBD1 (5 bases). V lost 8 bases and J 1 base, leaving 29 bases between the germline ends. Germline V gene data show CDR1 as MDHEN and CDR2 as SYDVKM. The CDR3 consists of 19 residues. The CDR3 nucleotides are TGTGCCAGCCTCCCAGTTTCGGGGGACGGCACGACCCTTAACTATGGCTACACCTTC. Encoded protein: CASLPVSGDGTTLNYGYTF.

The rearrangement joins TRBV5-6 to TRBJ1-2; D gene ambiguous. Germline-derived CDR1 and CDR2 are SGHDT and YYEEEE. V was pared by 5 bases and J by 4 bases, with 21 bases between. This CDR3 is built from 16 residues. Here the CDR3 DNA reads TGTGCCAGCAGTTCTGTGGTTCGGGAATTCGGCTATGGCTACACCTTC. Translated, it gives CASSSVVREFGYGYTF.

This chain uses TRBV3-1 (or the pseudogene TRBV3-2) with TRBJ2-1, with a weak D call TRBD2 (5 bases). The CDR3 runs 16 residues. V lost 0 bases and J lost 6, with 15 bases in between. Germline assignment: CDR1 LGHDT and CDR2 YNNKEL (reference sequence). The CDR3 coding sequence is TGTGCCAGCAGCCAAGATTTTGGGAGATTTGGCAATGAGCAGTTCTTC. It encodes CASSQDFGRFGNEQFF.

The chain employs TRBV11-2 and TRBJ2-7, with 8 bases matching TRBD1. This CDR3 has 14 residues. V lost 4 bases to trimming and J lost 2 bases; unmatched junction nucleotides: 4. Germline V lookup: CDR1 SGHAT, CDR2 FQNNGV. The CDR3 loop reads CASSWTGKTYEQYF. The CDR3 nucleotides read TGTGCCAGCAGCTGGACAGGGAAAACCTACGAGCAGTACTTC.

This chain uses TRBV5-1 with TRBJ2-1, with 11 bases lining up with TRBD1. Trimming at V came to 0 bases and at J to 7 bases, leaving 6 bases not matched to a gene. Per germline, CDR1 SGHRS and CDR2 YFSETQ. The CDR3 is 16 residues long. The CDR3 DNA is TGCGCCAGCAGCTTGGAGGGGACAGGGGGAGGTAATGAGCAGTTCTTC. Its translation is CASSLEGTGGGNEQFF.